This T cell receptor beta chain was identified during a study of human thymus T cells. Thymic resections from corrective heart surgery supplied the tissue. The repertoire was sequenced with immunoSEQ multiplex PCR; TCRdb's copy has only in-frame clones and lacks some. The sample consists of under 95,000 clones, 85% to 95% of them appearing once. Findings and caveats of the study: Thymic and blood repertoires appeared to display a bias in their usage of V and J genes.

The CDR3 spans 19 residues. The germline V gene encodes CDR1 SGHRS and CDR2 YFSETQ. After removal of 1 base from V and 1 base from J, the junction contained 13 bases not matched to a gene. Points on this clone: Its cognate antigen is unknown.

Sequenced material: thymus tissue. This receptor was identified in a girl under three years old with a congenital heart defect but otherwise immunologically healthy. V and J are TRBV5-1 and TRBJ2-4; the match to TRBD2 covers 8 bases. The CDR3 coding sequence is TGCGCCAGCAGCTTGATGCCGCAAGAAGCGGGAGCGGCCAAAAACATTCAGTACTTC. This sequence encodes CASSLMPQEAGAAKNIQYF.